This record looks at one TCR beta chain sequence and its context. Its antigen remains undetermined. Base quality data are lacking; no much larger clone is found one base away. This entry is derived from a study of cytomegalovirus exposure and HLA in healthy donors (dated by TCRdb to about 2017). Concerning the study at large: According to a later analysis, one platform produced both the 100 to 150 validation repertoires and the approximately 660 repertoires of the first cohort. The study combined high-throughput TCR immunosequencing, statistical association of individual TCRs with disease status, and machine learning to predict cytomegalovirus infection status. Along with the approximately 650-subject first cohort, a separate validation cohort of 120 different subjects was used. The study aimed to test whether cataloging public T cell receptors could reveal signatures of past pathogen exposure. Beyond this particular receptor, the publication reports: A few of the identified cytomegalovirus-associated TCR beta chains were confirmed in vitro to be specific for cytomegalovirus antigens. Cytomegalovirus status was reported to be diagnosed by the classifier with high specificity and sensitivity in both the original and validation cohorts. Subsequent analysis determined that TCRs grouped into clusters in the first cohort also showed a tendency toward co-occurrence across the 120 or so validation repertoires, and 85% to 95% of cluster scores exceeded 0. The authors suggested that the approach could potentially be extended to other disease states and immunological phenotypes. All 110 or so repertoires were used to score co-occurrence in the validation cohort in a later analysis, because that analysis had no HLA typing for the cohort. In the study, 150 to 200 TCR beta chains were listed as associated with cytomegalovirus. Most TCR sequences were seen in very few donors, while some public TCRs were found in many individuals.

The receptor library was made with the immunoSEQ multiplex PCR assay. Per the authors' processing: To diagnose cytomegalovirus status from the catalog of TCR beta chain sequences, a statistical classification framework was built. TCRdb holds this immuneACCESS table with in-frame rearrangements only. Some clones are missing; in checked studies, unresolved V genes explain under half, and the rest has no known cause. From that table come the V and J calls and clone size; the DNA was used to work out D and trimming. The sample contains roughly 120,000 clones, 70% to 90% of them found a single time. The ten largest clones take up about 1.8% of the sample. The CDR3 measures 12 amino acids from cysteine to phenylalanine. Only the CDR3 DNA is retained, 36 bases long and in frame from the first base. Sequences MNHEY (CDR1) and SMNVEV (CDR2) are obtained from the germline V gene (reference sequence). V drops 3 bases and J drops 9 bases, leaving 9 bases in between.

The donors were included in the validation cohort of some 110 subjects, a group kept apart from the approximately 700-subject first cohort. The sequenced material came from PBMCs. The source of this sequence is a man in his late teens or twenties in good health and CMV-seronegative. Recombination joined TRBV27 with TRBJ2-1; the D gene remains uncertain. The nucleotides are TGTGCCAGCAGTTTGGGTGGCGGTGAGCAGTTCTTC. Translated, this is CASSLGGGEQFF.